This T cell receptor (beta chain) appears in the sequencing data of a study of shared clonotypes between healthy human individuals. Study observations and caveats: Generation probability values for non-shared clonotypes were lower than those for clonotypes shared by all four donors.

Profiling relied on immunoSEQ multiplex PCR, and the TCRdb table lists in-frame clones only, not all of them. The table lists some 1.1 million clones, 77% of them singletons. This clone was seen only a few times. Its antigen is unidentified. The length of the CDR3 is 15 residues. With 8 bases removed from V and 4 bases from J, the gap between germline ends came to 18 bases. CDR1 is SNHLY and CDR2 is FYNNEI in the germline V gene. The TCR was taken from a young man in good health. Some clones in this sample may be carry-over from other donors' samples. The source material was memory CD4+ T cells from PBMCs. As to subset: CD45RA-negative fraction. V usage is TRBV2 and J usage is TRBJ2-1; D is uncertain. This CDR3 is CASDLVRGLYNEQFF. CDR3 DNA: TGTGCCAGCGATCTCGTCCGAGGTTTATACAATGAGCAGTTCTTC.